Listed here are 5 T cell receptor beta chains from one sample, sequenced in a study of T cells expressing NK-cell markers. No DNA is given; TCRdb re-called the 5' RACE reads and lists each CDR3 protein once. The specimen's table records 500,000 or so distinct CDR3 sequences. Sequencing used blood T cells: a sorted CD56 or NKG2C T cell subset, CD4+ or CD8+ T cells, or bulk PBMC T cells (not recorded which). These receptors were collected from a man aged 18 to 30 in good health.

This chain links TRBV7-2 with TRBJ2-3; the TRBD1 assignment by TCRdb is unverifiable without DNA. The CDR3 runs to 15 residues. The germline gives CDR1 SGHTA, CDR2 FQGNSA. The CDR3 sequence is CASSLAPTVADTQYF.

V is TRBV27 and J is TRBJ2-1; TCRdb proposes TRBD1, but this gene call is untestable without DNA. The CDR3 spans 18 residues. The germline CDR1 and CDR2 sequences are MNHEY and SMNVEV (reference sequence). The CDR3 sequence: CASSLFTTGTGNYNEQFF.

The chain has TRBV20-1 and TRBJ1-5; TCRdb picks TRBD1, but there is no DNA to check that call. From germline, CDR1 is DFQATT and CDR2 SNEGSKA (reference sequence). The CDR3 length is 15 residues. CDR3 region: CSASYSGAGGQPQHF.

The rearrangement links TRBV5-6 to TRBJ1-1. The CDR3 contains 16 residues. Looked up from germline, CDR1 is SGHDT and CDR2 is YYEEEE. The CDR3 is CASSSLRDLGDTEAFF.

CDR3 loop: CASKTLLREARANVLTF. This sequence joins TRBV27 and TRBJ2-6; with no DNA, the TCRdb D assignment of TRBD2 cannot be verified. Germline CDR1 reads MNHEY; CDR2 reads SMNVEV (reference sequence). The CDR3 is 17 amino acids. Full variable domain (remainder filled in from reference TRBV27 and TRBJ2-6): EAQVTQNPRYLITVTGKKLTVTCSQNMNHEYMSWYRQDPGLGLRQIYYSMNVEVTDKGDVPEGYKVSRKEKRNFPLILESPSPNQTSLYFCASKTLLREARANVLTFGAGSRLTVL.